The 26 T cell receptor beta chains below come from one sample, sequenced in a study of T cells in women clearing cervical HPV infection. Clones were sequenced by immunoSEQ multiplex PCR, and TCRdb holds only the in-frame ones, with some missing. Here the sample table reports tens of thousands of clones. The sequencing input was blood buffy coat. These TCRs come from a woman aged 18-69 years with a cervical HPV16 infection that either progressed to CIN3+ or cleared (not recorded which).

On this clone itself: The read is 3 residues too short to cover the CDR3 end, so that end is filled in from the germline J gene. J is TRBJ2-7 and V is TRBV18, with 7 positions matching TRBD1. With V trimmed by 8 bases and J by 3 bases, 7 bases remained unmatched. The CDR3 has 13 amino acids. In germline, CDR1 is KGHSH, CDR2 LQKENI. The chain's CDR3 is CASPLGQHYEQYF. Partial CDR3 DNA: TGTGCCAGCCCACTGGGACAGCACTACGAG.

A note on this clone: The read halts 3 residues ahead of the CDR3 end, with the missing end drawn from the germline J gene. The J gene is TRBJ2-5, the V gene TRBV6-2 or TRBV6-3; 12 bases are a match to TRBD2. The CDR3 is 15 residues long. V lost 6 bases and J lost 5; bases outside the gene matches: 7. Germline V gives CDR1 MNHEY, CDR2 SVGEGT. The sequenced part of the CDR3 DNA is TGTGCCAGCAGCCGCCGACTAGCGGGGGCGGAGACC. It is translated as CASSRRLAGAET. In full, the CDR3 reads CASSRRLAGAETQYF.

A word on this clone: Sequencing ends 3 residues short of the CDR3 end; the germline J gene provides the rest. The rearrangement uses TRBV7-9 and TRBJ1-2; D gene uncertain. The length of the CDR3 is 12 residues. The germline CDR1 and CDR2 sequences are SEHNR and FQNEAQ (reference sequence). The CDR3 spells CASSPTADWYTF. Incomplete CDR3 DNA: TGTGCCAGCAGCCCTACCGCGGACTGG.

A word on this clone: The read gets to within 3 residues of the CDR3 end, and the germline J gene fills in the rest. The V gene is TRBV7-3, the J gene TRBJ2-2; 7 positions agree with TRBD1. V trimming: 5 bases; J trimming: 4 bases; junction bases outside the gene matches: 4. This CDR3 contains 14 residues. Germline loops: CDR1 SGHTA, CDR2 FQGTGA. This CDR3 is CASSPTGSTGELFF. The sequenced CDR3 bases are TGTGCCAGCAGCCCGACAGGGTCCACCGGGGAG.

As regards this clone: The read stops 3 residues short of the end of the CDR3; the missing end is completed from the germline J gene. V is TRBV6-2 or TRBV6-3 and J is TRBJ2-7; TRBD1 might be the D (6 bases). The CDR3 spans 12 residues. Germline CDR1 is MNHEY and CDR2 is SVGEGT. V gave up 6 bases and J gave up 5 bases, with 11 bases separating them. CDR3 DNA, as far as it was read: TGTGCCAGCAGGGAGCCAGGGGACGAG. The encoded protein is CASREPGDE. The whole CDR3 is CASREPGDEQYF.

Partial CDR3 DNA: TGTGCCTGGAGTCCCCAGGCCGGCGAAAAA. It is translated as CAWSPQAGEK. The CDR3 in full is CAWSPQAGEKLFF. V gene TRBV30 combines with J gene TRBJ1-4, with unresolved D. The sequence runs out 3 residues before the end of the CDR3; the remainder is reconstructed from the germline J gene. There are 13 residues in the CDR3. Trimming removed 2 bases from V and 8 bases from J, with 12 bases in between. CDR1 is GTSNPN, CDR2 SVGIG, per germline (reference sequence).

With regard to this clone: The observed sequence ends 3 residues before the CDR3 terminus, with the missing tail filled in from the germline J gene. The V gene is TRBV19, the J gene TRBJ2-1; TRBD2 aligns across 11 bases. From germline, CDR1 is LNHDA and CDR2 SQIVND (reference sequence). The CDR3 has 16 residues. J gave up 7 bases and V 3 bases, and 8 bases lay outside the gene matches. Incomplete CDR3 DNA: TGTGCCAGTAGTATTCACGTAGCGGGAGGGGGGAATGAG. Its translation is CASSIHVAGGGNE. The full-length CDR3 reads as CASSIHVAGGGNEQFF.

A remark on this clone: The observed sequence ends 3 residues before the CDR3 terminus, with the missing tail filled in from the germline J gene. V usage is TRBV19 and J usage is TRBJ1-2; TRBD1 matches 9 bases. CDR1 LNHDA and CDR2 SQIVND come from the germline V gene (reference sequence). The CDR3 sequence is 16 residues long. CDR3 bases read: TGTGCCAGTAGTATAGAGTCCGGGACAGGGTTCCACGAC. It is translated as CASSIESGTGFHD. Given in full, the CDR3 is CASSIESGTGFHDYTF.

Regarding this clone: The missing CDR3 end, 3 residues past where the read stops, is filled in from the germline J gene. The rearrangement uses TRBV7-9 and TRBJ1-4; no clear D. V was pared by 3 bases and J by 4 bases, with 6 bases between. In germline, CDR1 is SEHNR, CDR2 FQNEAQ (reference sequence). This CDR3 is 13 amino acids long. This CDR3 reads CASSFRDNEKLFF. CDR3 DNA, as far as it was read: TGTGCCAGCAGCTTCCGCGATAATGAAAAA.

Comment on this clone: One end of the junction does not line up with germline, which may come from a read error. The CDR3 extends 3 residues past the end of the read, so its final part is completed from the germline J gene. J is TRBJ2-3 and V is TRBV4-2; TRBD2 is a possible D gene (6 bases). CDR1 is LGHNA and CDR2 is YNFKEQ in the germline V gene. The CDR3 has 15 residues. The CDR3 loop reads CASSQESGRGDTQYF. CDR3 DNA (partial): TGCGCCAGCAGCCAAGAGAGCGGACGGGGGGATACG.

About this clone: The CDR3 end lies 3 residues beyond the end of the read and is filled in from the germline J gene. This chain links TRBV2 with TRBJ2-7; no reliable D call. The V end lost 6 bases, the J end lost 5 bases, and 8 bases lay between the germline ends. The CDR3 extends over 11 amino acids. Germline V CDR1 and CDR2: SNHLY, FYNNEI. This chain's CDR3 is CASSSQNEQYF. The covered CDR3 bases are TGTGCCAGCAGCTCCCAGAACGAG.

Partial CDR3 DNA: TGTGCCAGCAGCTTGCCCACGAACACCGGGGAG. Amino acids: CASSLPTNTGE. In full, the CDR3 is CASSLPTNTGELFF. The chain joins TRBV5-6 to TRBJ2-2; no reliable D call. The CDR3 end lies 3 residues beyond the end of the read and is filled in from the germline J gene. The germline CDR1 and CDR2 sequences are SGHDT and YYEEEE. V dropped 1 base and J dropped 0 bases, with 4 bases sitting between them. The CDR3 is 14 amino acids.

The CDR3 reads CASSSGLAGPETQYF. The CDR3 DNA, read in part, is TGCGCCAGCAGCTCGGGACTAGCAGGGCCAGAGACC. The rearrangement uses TRBV5-1 and TRBJ2-5; 9 positions agree with TRBD2. The read ends 3 residues early relative to the CDR3; the germline J gene fills the gap. The CDR3 has 15 residues. With V trimmed by 3 bases and J by 4 bases, 7 bases remained unmatched. CDR1 SGHRS and CDR2 YFSETQ come from the germline V gene. Full variable domain (remainder filled in from reference TRBV5-1 and TRBJ2-5): KAGVTQTPRYLIKTRGQQVTLSCSPISGHRSVSWYQQTPGQGLQFLFEYFSETQRNKGNFPGRFSGRQFSNSRSEMNVSTLELGDSALYLCASSSGLAGPETQYFGPGTRLLVL.

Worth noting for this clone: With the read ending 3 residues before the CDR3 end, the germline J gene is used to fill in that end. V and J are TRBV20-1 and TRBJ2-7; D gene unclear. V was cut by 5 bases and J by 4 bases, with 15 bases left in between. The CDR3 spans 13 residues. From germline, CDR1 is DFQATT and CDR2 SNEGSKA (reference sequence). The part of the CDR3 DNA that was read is TGCAGTGCTCCGGTTGGCAGGCTTTACGAG. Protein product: CSAPVGRLYE. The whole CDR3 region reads CSAPVGRLYEQYF.

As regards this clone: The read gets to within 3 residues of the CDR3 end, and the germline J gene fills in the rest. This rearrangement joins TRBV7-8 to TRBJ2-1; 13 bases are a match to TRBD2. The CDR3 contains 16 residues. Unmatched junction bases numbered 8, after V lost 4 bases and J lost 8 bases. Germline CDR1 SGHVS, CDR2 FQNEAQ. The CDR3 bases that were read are TGTGCCAGCAGCTCTCGGACTAGCGGGGGTGTGGATGAG. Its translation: CASSSRTSGGVDE. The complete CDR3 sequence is CASSSRTSGGVDEQFF. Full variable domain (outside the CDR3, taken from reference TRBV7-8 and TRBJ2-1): GAGVSQSPRYKVAKRGQDVALRCDPISGHVSLFWYQQALGQGPEFLTYFQNEAQLDKSGLPSDRFFAERPEGSVSTLKIQRTQQEDSAVYLCASSSRTSGGVDEQFFGPGTRLTVL.

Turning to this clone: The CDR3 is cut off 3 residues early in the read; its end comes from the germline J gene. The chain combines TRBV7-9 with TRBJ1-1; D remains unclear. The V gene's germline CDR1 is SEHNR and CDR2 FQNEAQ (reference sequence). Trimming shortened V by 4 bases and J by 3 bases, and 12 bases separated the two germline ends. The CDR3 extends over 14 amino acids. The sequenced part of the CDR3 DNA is TGTGCCAGCAGCTCGCCTGTCGGGGACACTGAA. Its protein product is CASSSPVGDTE. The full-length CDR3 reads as CASSSPVGDTEAFF.

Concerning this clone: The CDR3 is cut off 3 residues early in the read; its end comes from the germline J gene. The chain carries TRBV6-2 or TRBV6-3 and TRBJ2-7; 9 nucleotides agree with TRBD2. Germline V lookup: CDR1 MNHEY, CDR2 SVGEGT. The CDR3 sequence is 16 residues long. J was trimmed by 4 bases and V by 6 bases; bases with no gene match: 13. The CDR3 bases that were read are TGTGCCAGCAGCTCCCACTCCGGACTAGCGAGTTACGAG. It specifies CASSSHSGLASYE. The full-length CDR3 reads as CASSSHSGLASYEQYF.

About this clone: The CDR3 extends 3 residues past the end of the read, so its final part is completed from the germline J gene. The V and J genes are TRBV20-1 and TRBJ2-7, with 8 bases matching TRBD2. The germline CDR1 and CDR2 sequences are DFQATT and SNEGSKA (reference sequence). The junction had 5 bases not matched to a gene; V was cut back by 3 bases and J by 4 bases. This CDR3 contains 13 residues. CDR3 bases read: TGCAGTGCTAGGGGTAGCGGGATTTACGAG. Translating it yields CSARGSGIYE. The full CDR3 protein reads CSARGSGIYEQYF.

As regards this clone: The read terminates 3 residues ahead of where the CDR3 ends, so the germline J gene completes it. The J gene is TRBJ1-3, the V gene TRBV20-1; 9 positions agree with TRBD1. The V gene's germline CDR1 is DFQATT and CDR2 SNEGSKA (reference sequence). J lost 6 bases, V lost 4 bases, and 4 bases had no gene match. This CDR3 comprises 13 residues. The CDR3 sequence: CSATRTGVNTIYF. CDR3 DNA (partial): TGCAGTGCTACTCGGACAGGGGTAAACACC.

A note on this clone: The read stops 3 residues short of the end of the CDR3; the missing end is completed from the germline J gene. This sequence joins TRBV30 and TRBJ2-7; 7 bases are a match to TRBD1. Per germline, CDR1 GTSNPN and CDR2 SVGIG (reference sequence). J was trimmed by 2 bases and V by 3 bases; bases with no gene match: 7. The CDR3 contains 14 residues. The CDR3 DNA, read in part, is TGTGCCTGGAGCCAGAGGGACAGTACCTACGAG. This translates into CAWSQRDSTYE. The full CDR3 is CAWSQRDSTYEQYF.

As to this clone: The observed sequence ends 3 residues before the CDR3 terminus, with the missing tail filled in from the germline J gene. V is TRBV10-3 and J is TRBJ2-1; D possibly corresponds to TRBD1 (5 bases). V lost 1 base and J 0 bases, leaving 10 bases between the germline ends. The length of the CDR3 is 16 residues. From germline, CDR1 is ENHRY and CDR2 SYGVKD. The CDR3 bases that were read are TGTGCCATCAGTGAGTTTTTAGGGGACTCCTACAATGAG. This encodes CAISEFLGDSYNE. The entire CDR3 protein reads CAISEFLGDSYNEQFF.

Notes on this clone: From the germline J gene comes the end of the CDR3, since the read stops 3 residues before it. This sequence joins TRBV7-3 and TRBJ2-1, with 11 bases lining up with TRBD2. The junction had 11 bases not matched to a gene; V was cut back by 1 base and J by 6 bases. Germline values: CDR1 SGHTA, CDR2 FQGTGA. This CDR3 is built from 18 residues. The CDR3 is CASSLSSGGAVGSNEQFF. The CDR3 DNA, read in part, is TGTGCCAGCAGCTTAAGTAGCGGGGGGGCCGTCGGTAGCAATGAG.

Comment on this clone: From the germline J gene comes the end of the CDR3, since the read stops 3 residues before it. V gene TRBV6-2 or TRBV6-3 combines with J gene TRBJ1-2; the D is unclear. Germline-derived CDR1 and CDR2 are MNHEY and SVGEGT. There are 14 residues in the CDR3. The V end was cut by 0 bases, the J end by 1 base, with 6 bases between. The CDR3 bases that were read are TGTGCCAGCAGTTACTCAGGGCTTAACTATGGC. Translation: CASSYSGLNYG. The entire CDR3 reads CASSYSGLNYGYTF.

The sequenced CDR3 bases are TGCAGTGCTCGCATGGGGGCGGGGGGTACCTACAATGAG. As protein: CSARMGAGGTYNE. The full-length CDR3 reads as CSARMGAGGTYNEQFF. V and J are TRBV20-1 and TRBJ2-1, with 8 nucleotides matching TRBD2. The read ends 3 residues early relative to the CDR3; the germline J gene fills the gap. Germline V gives CDR1 DFQATT, CDR2 SNEGSKA (reference sequence). The V and J ends lost 5 bases and 2 bases, in that order; junction bases with no gene match: 11. CDR3 size: 16 residues.

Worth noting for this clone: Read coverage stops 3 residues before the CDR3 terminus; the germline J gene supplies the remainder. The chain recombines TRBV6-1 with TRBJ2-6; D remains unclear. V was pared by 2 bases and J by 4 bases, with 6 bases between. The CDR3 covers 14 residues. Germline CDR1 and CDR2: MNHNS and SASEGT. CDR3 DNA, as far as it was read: TGTGCCAGCAGTGAATGGCCCGGGGCCAACGTC. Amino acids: CASSEWPGANV. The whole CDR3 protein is CASSEWPGANVLTF.

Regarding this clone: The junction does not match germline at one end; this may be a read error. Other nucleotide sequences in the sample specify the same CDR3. The sequenced CDR3 bases are TGTGCCAGCTTAGAGACATCATCCCCGAATACCTCTGGAAACACA. Translated: CASLETSSPNTSGNT. The full CDR3 is CASLETSSPNTSGNTIYF. V is TRBV18 and J is TRBJ1-3, with D hard to call. The read gets to within 3 residues of the CDR3 end, and the germline J gene fills in the rest. Germline lookup yields CDR1 KGHSH and CDR2 LQKENI. The CDR3 extends over 18 amino acids.